Following are 23 T cell receptor beta chains from one sample sequenced in a study of CD8 T cells in Susac syndrome. With random hexamers, roughly 0.5 to 1 ug RNA was reverse transcribed. A single record per CDR3 protein comes from TCRdb applying MiXCR to the immunoSEQ multiplex PCR reads. Here the sample spans approximately 170,000 distinct CDR3 sequences, 85% to 95% being singletons. The sequencing input was CD4+ T cells from PBMCs. These receptors were obtained from a human donor in good health.

This sequence joins TRBV7-3 and TRBJ2-5, with D hard to call. V dropped 4 bases and J dropped 4 bases, with 13 bases sitting between them. The CDR3 has 14 amino acids. In germline, CDR1 is SGHTA, CDR2 FQGTGA. The CDR3 DNA reads TGTGCCAGCAGCTCCCCCGGGCGCCCAGAGACCCAGTACTTC. Protein: CASSSPGRPETQYF.

This chain uses TRBV18 with TRBJ1-1; TRBD1 might be the D (6 bases). Germline CDR1 and CDR2: KGHSH and LQKENI. This CDR3 contains 13 residues. V lost 3 bases to trimming and J lost 3 bases, with 8 bases between them. CDR3: CASSPEGDTEAFF. The CDR3 DNA reads as TGTGCCAGCTCACCCGAGGGGGACACTGAAGCTTTCTTT.

This chain connects TRBV7-3 to TRBJ2-7; maybe TRBD2 (5 bases). The CDR3 length is 12 residues. The V end lost 3 bases, the J end lost 6 bases, and 9 bases lay between the germline ends. Germline lookup yields CDR1 SGHTA and CDR2 FQGTGA. The CDR3 DNA follows: TGTGCCAGCAGCTTTCGGGAAGGCGAGCAGTACTTC. Amino acid sequence: CASSFREGEQYF.

A single count supports this clonotype. The rearrangement uses TRBV15 and TRBJ1-4; weak D call: TRBD1 (6 bases). Germline V gene sequence: CDR1 LNHNV, CDR2 YYDKDF (reference sequence). The CDR3 contains 17 residues. V was trimmed by 1 base and J by 5 bases, leaving 17 bases between them. CDR3: CATSRGGGLGPNEKLFF. The CDR3 DNA sequence: TGTGCCACCAGCAGAGGGGGGGGGCTGGGACCCAATGAAAAACTGTTTTTT.

The J gene is TRBJ1-2, the V gene TRBV20-1, with a tentative D call TRBD1 (5 bases). CDR3 size: 12 residues. Germline CDR1 is DFQATT and CDR2 is SNEGSKA (reference sequence). V was shortened by 6 bases and J by 7 bases, with 15 bases between the two germline ends. As DNA, the CDR3 is TGCAGTGCAGTAGGGGAGCGAATTGGCTACACCTTC. This gives the protein CSAVGERIGYTF.

In its sample, this clonotype was seen once. The chain is built from TRBV5-6 and TRBJ2-7; 7 bases map to TRBD2. The V gene's germline CDR1 is SGHDT and CDR2 YYEEEE. This CDR3 is built from 14 residues. Losses at the gene ends were 3 bases for V and 2 bases for J; bases not matched to a gene: 5. CDR3 DNA sequence: TGTGCCAGCAGCTCGACTAGCTCCGCCTACGAGCAGTACTTC. The encoded protein is CASSSTSSAYEQYF.

CDR3 residues: CASSLAGDSLYEQYF. The DNA for the CDR3 is TGTGCCAGCAGCTTGGCGGGGGACAGTTTATACGAGCAGTACTTC. The chain has TRBV5-5 and TRBJ2-7, with D tentatively TRBD1 (7 bases). The CDR3 is made up of 15 amino acids. The ends were cut back, 0 bases at V and 4 bases at J, with 14 bases in the middle. The V gene's germline CDR1 is SGHKS and CDR2 YYEKEE (reference sequence).

The chain's CDR3 is CASNTPGRGDYGYTF. As DNA, the CDR3 is TGTGCCAGCAACACACCAGGGAGAGGGGACTATGGCTACACCTTC. The J gene is TRBJ1-2, the V gene TRBV6-5, with a possible D match to TRBD1 (5 bases). The V and J ends lost 7 bases and 3 bases respectively, with 18 bases between them. Per the germline V gene, CDR1 is MNHEY and CDR2 is SVGAGI. CDR3 length: 15 amino acids.

This clonotype showed up just once. This chain uses TRBV29-1 with TRBJ2-1, with 9 bases matching TRBD1. The CDR3 is made up of 16 amino acids. The trim removed 1 base at V and 4 bases at J, leaving 8 bases unmatched. CDR1 is SQVTM and CDR2 is ANQGSEA in the germline V gene. This CDR3 is CSVEGMGDRAYNEQFF. The CDR3 nucleotides are TGCAGCGTTGAAGGGATGGGGGACAGGGCATACAATGAGCAGTTCTTC.

The rearrangement joins TRBV2 to TRBJ2-7; D is possibly TRBD1 (5 bases). Germline V gene data show CDR1 as SNHLY and CDR2 as FYNNEI. The V end was cut by 3 bases, the J end by 2 bases, with 11 bases between. This CDR3 is 14 amino acids long. The DNA of the CDR3 is TGTGCCAGCAGTGACGGCCAGGGTGCCTACGAGCAGTACTTC. Residues: CASSDGQGAYEQYF.

This chain links TRBV3-1 with TRBJ1-1; D is unclear. Germline values: CDR1 LGHDT, CDR2 YNNKEL (reference sequence). This CDR3 contains 16 residues. Trimming took 4 bases from V and 1 from J, leaving 16 bases between them. CDR3 DNA: TGTGCCAGCAGCCTCGGACGGACCCGGTCGAACACTGAAGCTTTCTTT. Encoded protein: CASSLGRTRSNTEAFF. Using reference TRBV3-1 and TRBJ1-1 for the parts outside the CDR3, the full variable domain is DTAVSQTPKYLVTQMGNDKSIKCEQNLGHDTMYWYKQDSKKFLKIMFSYNNKELIINETVPNRFSPKSPDKAHLNLHINSLELGDSAVYFCASSLGRTRSNTEAFFGQGTRLTVV.

The V call is TRBV24-1, the J call TRBJ2-2; 8 positions match TRBD1. Germline assignment: CDR1 KGHDR and CDR2 SFDVKD. The CDR3 consists of 14 residues. V was pared by 7 bases and J by 3 bases, with 3 bases of the junction left unmatched. The CDR3 reads CATSLGQDTGELFF. The CDR3 DNA sequence: TGTGCCACCAGCTTGGGACAGGACACCGGGGAGCTGTTTTTT.

The V call is TRBV20-1, the J call TRBJ1-6, with 8 bases matching TRBD1. Losses at the gene ends were 0 bases for V and 10 bases for J; bases not matched to a gene: 8. CDR1 and CDR2 from the germline V gene are DFQATT and SNEGSKA (reference sequence). The CDR3 contains 15 residues. CDR3 sequence: CSARDRRQGFSPLHF. The CDR3 nucleotides read TGCAGTGCTAGAGATCGGCGACAGGGGTTCTCACCCCTCCACTTT.

V gene TRBV7-9 combines with J gene TRBJ1-2; a possible D gene is TRBD1 (6 bases). Trimming pared 0 bases from V and 2 bases from J, leaving 13 bases between. This CDR3 has 16 residues. The germline CDR1 and CDR2 sequences are SEHNR and FQNEAQ (reference sequence). The CDR3 coding sequence is TGTGCCAGCAGCTTAGCAGGGGGGGCCCTCAACTATGGCTACACCTTC. Amino acids: CASSLAGGALNYGYTF.

V is TRBV3-1 and J is TRBJ2-7; TRBD1 matches at 7 bases. Germline loops: CDR1 LGHDT, CDR2 YNNKEL (reference sequence). This CDR3 has 16 amino acids. The V and J ends lost 1 base and 4 bases, in that order; junction bases with no gene match: 10. CDR3 sequence reads: CASSQGGGPPPYEQYF. CDR3 nucleotides: TGTGCCAGCAGCCAAGGAGGGGGCCCACCCCCTTACGAGCAGTACTTC.

The rearrangement joins TRBV12-3 or TRBV12-4 to TRBJ1-2; no firm D call. V was cut by 5 bases and J by 8 bases, with 15 bases left in between. CDR3 length: 13 residues. CDR3 nucleotides: TGTGCCAGCAGTCCGGGTGCCGGACGAGGCTACACCTTC. It codes for CASSPGAGRGYTF.

J is TRBJ1-1 and V is TRBV29-1, with TRBD1 matching over 12 bases. Trimming cost V 4 bases and J 7 bases; bases outside gene matches: 13. CDR1 SQVTM and CDR2 ANQGSEA come from the germline V gene. This CDR3 has 16 residues. The CDR3 DNA follows: TGCAGCGTTGGGGAATCTTGGGGACAGGGGGCTGGTGAAGCTTTCTTT. Protein sequence: CSVGESWGQGAGEAFF.

The chain joins TRBV11-2 to TRBJ2-5; D tentatively fits TRBD1 or TRBD2 (6 bases each). Germline V gene lookup returns CDR1 SGHAT and CDR2 FQNNGV. V dropped 5 bases and J dropped 4 bases, with 17 bases sitting between them. The CDR3 loop spans 15 amino acids. In DNA form, the CDR3 reads TGTGCCAGCAGCCCCCGAAGGGGGGCCGGAGAGACCCAGTACTTC. The encoded protein is CASSPRRGAGETQYF.

The chain couples TRBV5-1 to TRBJ2-1, with a tentative D call TRBD2 (7 bases). Per germline, CDR1 SGHRS and CDR2 YFSETQ. Trimming removed 5 bases from V and 5 bases from J, with 8 bases in between. CDR3 size: 12 residues. Written as DNA, the CDR3 is TGCGCCAGCAGAGGGGGGGACAATGAGCAGTTCTTC. Encoded protein: CASRGGDNEQFF. Filled out from reference TRBV5-1 and TRBJ2-1, the complete variable domain reads KAGVTQTPRYLIKTRGQQVTLSCSPISGHRSVSWYQQTPGQGLQFLFEYFSETQRNKGNFPGRFSGRQFSNSRSEMNVSTLELGDSALYLCASRGGDNEQFFGPGTRLTVL.

The chain couples TRBV6-2 or TRBV6-3 to TRBJ2-2; TRBD2 might be the D (6 bases). The CDR3 spans 14 residues. Germline CDR1 MNHEY, CDR2 SVGEGT. The V end was cut by 10 bases, the J end by 2 bases, with 14 bases between. CDR3 sequence (DNA): TGTGCCACCGTCCGGGACTCAAACACCGGGGAGCTGTTTTTT. This codes for CATVRDSNTGELFF.

This chain connects TRBV24-1 to TRBJ2-2; 10 positions agree with TRBD1. The CDR3 runs 16 residues. V was pared by 5 bases and J by 3 bases, with 5 bases of the junction left unmatched. CDR1 and CDR2 (germline): KGHDR, SFDVKD. The CDR3 sequence: CATSATGQGYTGELFF. The CDR3 DNA reads as TGTGCCACCAGTGCCACGGGACAGGGGTACACCGGGGAGCTGTTTTTT.

In the case of this clonotype: One end of the junction does not line up with germline, which may come from a read error. V gene TRBV18 combines with J gene TRBJ2-7; 8 bases align to TRBD1. The length of the CDR3 is 16 residues. CDR1 and CDR2 (germline): KGHSH, LQKENI. In nucleotides, the CDR3 is TGTGCCAGTTCACCGGGGTCGACAGGGGCCTTGGTAGAGCAGTACTTC. Amino acid sequence: CASSPGSTGALVEQYF.

V usage is TRBV18 and J usage is TRBJ2-1; 13 bases align to TRBD2. The junction had 9 bases not matched to a gene; V was cut back by 5 bases and J by 8 bases. Germline V CDR1 and CDR2: KGHSH, LQKENI. The CDR3 consists of 16 residues. CDR3 DNA sequence: TGTGCCAGCTCATCCCAACTAGCGGGGGGGCCCGATGAGCAGTTCTTC. Translating gives CASSSQLAGGPDEQFF. Variable domain in full (rest from reference TRBV18 and TRBJ2-1): NAGVMQNPRHLVRRRGQEARLRCSPMKGHSHVYWYRQLPEEGLKFMVYLQKENIIDESGMPKERFSAEFPKEGPSILRIQQVVRGDSAAYFCASSSQLAGGPDEQFFGPGTRLTVL.